A selection of T cell receptor beta chains follows, all from one sample in a study of persistence of HIV-infected CD4 T cells. Only in-frame clones appear in the TCRdb table, and some are missing; sequencing was by immunoSEQ multiplex PCR. The table shows more than 35,000 clones, with approximately 88% occurring only once. These receptors' targets are unknown. The material sequenced was CD4+ T cells sorted from PBMCs after roughly 19-hour stimulation, taken from a patient who received antiretroviral therapy. These receptors were collected from an adult man with HIV who was CMV-seropositive. Each CDR3 is given with its conserved first and last residue. D genes are given only for firm matches. The size entry is marked missing in some rows and otherwise reads once, few, many or a size class.

>TRBV6-5|-|TRBJ2-7|-
CATDKSSYEQYF
TGTGCCACCGACAAGAGCTCCTACGAGCAGTACTTC
>TRBV6-5|once|TRBJ2-2|-
CASSSDTISGELFF
TGTGCCAGCAGTTCGGACACCATCTCCGGGGAGCTGTTTTTT
>TRBV27|-|TRBJ2-5|-
CASSLTTRARGRETQYF
TGTGCCAGCAGTTTAACCACCCGGGCTAGGGGCCGGGAGACCCAGTACTTC
>TRBV12-3/TRBV12-4|-|TRBJ2-7|-
CASSSGSYEQYF
TGTGCCAGCAGTTCGGGATCCTACGAGCAGTACTTC
>TRBV14|-|TRBJ1-2|TRBD1
CASSPGQAYGYTF
TGTGCCAGCAGCCCCGGACAGGCCTATGGCTACACCTTC
>TRBV7-2|-|TRBJ1-3|-
CASSLWTFSGNTIYF
TGTGCCAGCAGCTTATGGACATTTTCTGGAAACACCATATATTTT
>TRBV6-2/TRBV6-3|few|TRBJ2-4|TRBD1
CASSYVGTGRTKNIQYF
TGTGCCAGCAGTTACGTTGGGACAGGGAGGACCAAAAACATTCAGTACTTC
>TRBV30|-|TRBJ2-3|-
CAWSEGLYTQYF
TGTGCCTGGAGCGAGGGACTCTATACGCAGTATTTT
>TRBV15|once|TRBJ2-4|-
CATSRTGQTNIQYF
TGTGCCACCAGCAGGACAGGTCAAACAAACATTCAGTACTTC
>TRBV3-1/TRBV3-2|-|TRBJ1-1|-
CASSQGRGSTEAFF
TGTGCCAGCAGCCAAGGTAGGGGGAGTACTGAAGCTTTCTTT
>TRBV30|-|TRBJ1-2|-
CALRDGRLANYGYTF
TGTGCCTTACGCGACGGACGGCTGGCTAACTATGGCTACACCTTC
>TRBV5-4|-|TRBJ2-1|TRBD2
CASSLPGLELNNEQFF
TGTGCCAGCAGCTTGCCGGGACTAGAACTGAACAATGAGCAGTTCTTC
>TRBV6-1|few|TRBJ1-3|TRBD1
CASSEPGQVGDTIYF
TGTGCCAGCAGTGAGCCCGGACAGGTGGGGGACACCATATATTTT
>TRBV7-2|-|TRBJ2-2|-
CASSLVKNTGELFF
TGTGCCAGCAGCTTAGTCAAGAACACCGGGGAGCTGTTTTTT
>TRBV18|-|TRBJ1-6|-
CASSPSGRSGNSPLHF
TGTGCCAGCTCACCAAGCGGGAGATCGGGCAATTCACCCCTCCACTTT
>TRBV6-6|-|TRBJ2-1|TRBD2
CASSSAGGLSSEQFF
TGTGCCAGCAGTTCAGCGGGAGGGCTTAGTAGTGAGCAGTTCTTC
>TRBV9|-|TRBJ1-2|-
CASSVNGQSYGYTF
TGTGCCAGCAGCGTAAATGGGCAGAGCTATGGCTACACCTTC
>TRBV4-2|-|TRBJ2-3|-
CASSQDGTSTDTQYF
TGTGCCAGCAGCCAAGATGGGACTAGCACAGATACGCAGTATTTT
>TRBV6-5|few|TRBJ2-7|-
CASSYSKWGASYEQYF
TGTGCCAGCAGTTACTCGAAGTGGGGGGCCTCCTACGAGCAGTACTTC
>TRBV18|-|TRBJ1-6|TRBD1
CASSPDRGATNSPLHF
TGTGCCAGCTCACCGGACAGGGGCGCCACTAATTCACCCCTCCACTTT
>TRBV18|few|TRBJ2-7|TRBD1
CASSPPGTGFYEQYF
TGTGCCAGCTCACCCCCCGGGACAGGGTTCTACGAGCAGTACTTC
>TRBV28|-|TRBJ2-3|-
CASTKEAKGSDTQYF
TGTGCCAGCACCAAAGAGGCCAAGGGCTCAGATACGCAGTATTTT